This T cell receptor beta chain was recorded in a study of shared clonotypes between healthy human individuals (TCRdb year 2020). Regarding the study in general: The cohort included a few men and two women between 18 and 49 years of age. For each donor, CD4 naive and CD4 memory were each run on three plates, CD8 naive on two plates, and CD8 memory on one plate. The study deeply sequenced blood TCR repertoires of 5 or 6 healthy adults to estimate repertoire size and the extent of clonotype sharing between individuals. Different laboratories and diverse techniques were used to prepare libraries and sequence TCR repertoires, to increase sequencing depth and limit assay-specific biases. Per donor, leukapheresis produced somewhere between about 0.9 and 10 billion PBMCs. What the work shows at the level of the full study, not this receptor alone: The small number of donors limited the genetic and exposure-history diversity represented. Incomplete sequencing was indicated by rarefaction of sorted-subset datasets, despite the large sequencing depth. Clonotypes shared by all four sorted-subset donors showed higher generation probabilities than non-shared clonotypes. Pairwise subsampling led to the expectation that sequencing depth would affect the degree of clonotype sharing among donors. Larger estimated clonotype richness was generally found for naive subsets than for memory subsets. Sharing across several donors was observed for approximately 5% of naive CD4, over 3% of naive CD8, 2.3% of memory CD4, and roughly 0.4% of memory CD8 clonotypes. Sampling was restricted to blood, and TCR repertoires in tissue are likely to differ from TCR repertoires in blood.

Using the deep immunoSEQ assay, multiplex PCR amplified TCR CDR3 regions from genomic DNA. Extracted genomic DNA from each cell subset was spread evenly across all wells of several immunoSEQ 96-well plates, with each plate serving as a replicate. For sorted subsets, 150 to 200 ng genomic DNA, equal to 30,000 or so T cell genomes, was loaded into each replicate PCR. Purified libraries were measured with a Qubit 3.0 fluorometer, size-checked on a Bioanalyzer 2100, and measured again with the KAPA Library Quantification kit. A separate single-read 150-cycle Illumina NextSeq 550 flow cell was used to sequence each immunoSEQ 96-well plate. The original pipeline was this. The immunoSEQ output contained only junctional sequences without quality scores, so filtering could not match that applied to full-length reads. To assign V/J genes and CDR3, sequences were annotated using PyIR, a Python wrapper for IgBLAST v1.9, with IMGT germline references. Any read was removed if the V/J assignment was weak (E-value above 1e-6), the CDR3 was missing, or the read contained stop codons, out-of-frame junctions, or ambiguous translated residues. V3J clonotypes were defined as sequences sharing an identical inferred V gene, J gene, and CDR3 amino acid sequence. Percentage overlap between repertoires was computed as shared unique clonotypes divided by the size of the smaller repertoire. Repertoire richness was assessed with RTK rarefaction, the Chao1 estimator, and Recon v2.1 estimates of unobserved clonotypes. OLGA was used to compute generation probabilities for all TCRbeta clonotypes that the gDNA method yielded from a handful of donors. The source is immuneACCESS, and TCRdb retained only in-frame sequences with V and J called. Part of the clones is not carried over; for the studies checked, unresolved V genes explain less than half of this, and the remainder is unexplained. For V, J and clone size, that table is used; D and trimming come from the DNA. For this sample the table gives 1.5 million to 2.5 million clones, of which approximately 94% were detected only once. Roughly 1.2% of the sample rests with the top ten.

CD8 naive samples consisted of CD45RO-negative cells that were positively selected for CCR7, yielding a CD45RA+CCR7+ population without TemRA cells. Donors were healthy HIV-negative adults with no recently reported acute infections or vaccinations. Every donor was a Caucasian adult residing in Nashville, Tennessee, USA. Blood was collected by leukapheresis, and PBMCs were isolated by Ficoll-Histopaque density gradient centrifugation and then cryopreserved in liquid nitrogen vapor phase. Purity and quantity of every magnetically sorted T cell population were checked by analytical flow cytometry. Genomic DNA was isolated from every sorted fraction and measured by UV absorbance on a Nanodrop 2000c. At the junction V is shortened by 1 base and J by 3 bases, with 10 bases in between. CDR1 SEHNR and CDR2 FQNEAQ were looked up in the germline V gene (reference sequence). From its cysteine to its phenylalanine, the CDR3 spans 15 amino acids. Of the read, only the CDR3 DNA is kept; its 45 bases are in frame from base 1.

As regards this clone: The antigen it recognizes is unknown. No per-base quality is available; no much larger clone lies one base away.

Recombination linked TRBV7-9 to TRBJ1-5; the D gene identity is not certain. Sequences were obtained from naive CD8+ T cells sorted from blood. Taken with the paper, the label for cell subset or site translates to: CD45RA+CCR7+. The receptor was isolated from a man younger than 35 in good health. In nucleotides, the sequence is TGTGCCAGCAGCTTAGTATCGGGCCCCAATCAGCCCCAGCATTTT. Translated, it reads CASSLVSGPNQPQHF. With the rest looked up from the reference TRBV7-9 and TRBJ1-5 genes rather than sequenced, the full variable domain is DTGVSQNPRHKITKRGQNVTFRCDPISEHNRLYWYRQTLGQGPEFLTYFQNEAQLEKSRLLSDRFSAERPKGSFSTLEIQRTEQGDSAMYLCASSLVSGPNQPQHFGDGTRLSIL.